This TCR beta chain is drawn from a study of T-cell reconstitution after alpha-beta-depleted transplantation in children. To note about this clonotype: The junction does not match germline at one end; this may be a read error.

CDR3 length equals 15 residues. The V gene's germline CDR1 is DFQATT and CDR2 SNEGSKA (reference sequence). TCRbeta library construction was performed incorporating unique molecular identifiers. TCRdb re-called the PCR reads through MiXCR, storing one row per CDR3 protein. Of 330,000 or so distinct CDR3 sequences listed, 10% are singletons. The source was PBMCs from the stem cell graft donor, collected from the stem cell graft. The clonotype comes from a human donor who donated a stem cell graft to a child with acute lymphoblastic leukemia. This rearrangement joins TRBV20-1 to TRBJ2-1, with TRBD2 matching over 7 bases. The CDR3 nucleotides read TGCAGTGCTAGAGATCCTGGGGGGGACTATAATGAGCAGCTCTTC. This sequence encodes CSARDPGGDYNEQLF.